This entry is about one T cell receptor beta chain. Its target is unknown. The identical CDR3 is also encoded by other nucleotide sequences in the sample. Naive CD8 populations comprised CD45RO-negative cells positively selected for CCR7, excluding terminally differentiated effector memory CD45RA+ cells. Nashville, Tennessee was home to all donors, who were Caucasian adults. The data were obtained in a study of shared clonotypes between healthy human individuals. General observations from the study: An anticipated effect of sequencing depth on clonotype sharing among donors was recognized. Shared clonotypes across all four donors exceeded non-shared ones in generation probability.

Replicate PCRs from sorted subsets contained roughly 200 ng DNA, which is some 32,000 T cell genomes. The data were produced by immunoSEQ multiplex PCR, yet TCRdb's version contains in-frame clones alone and is incomplete. The sample lists hundreds of thousands of clones, approximately 96% occurring once. Sequenced input: naive CD8+ T cells sorted from blood. The sequence was collected from a woman aged 25 to 39 in good health.

CDR3 protein: CASSPPNEQFF. As DNA, the CDR3 is TGTGCCAGCAGCCCCCCCAATGAGCAGTTCTTC. The chain has TRBV7-9 and TRBJ2-1, with D unresolved. Germline V gene data show CDR1 as SEHNR and CDR2 as FQNEAQ (reference sequence). The CDR3 sequence is 11 residues long. V lost 5 bases and J lost 6, with 5 bases in between.